This TCR beta chain was identified in a study of blood T cells in healthy people across ages. Study observations and caveats: Diversity of TCR beta per million T cells declined in a roughly linear way with age. PBMCs that were unsorted prevented a conclusive naive versus antigen-experienced comparison. The long-lived group displayed more naive CD4+ cells, plus higher diversity, than the aged donors did.

Using a J-beta primer mix together with a sample-barcoded 5' primer, a second PCR was run for roughly 6 to 12 cycles. TCRdb processed the 5' RACE reads anew with MiXCR; each CDR3 protein has one entry. The sample carries about 580,000 distinct CDR3 sequences, 40% to 55% recorded once. Notes on this clonotype: Antigen specificity is unknown.

In germline, CDR1 is KGHSH, CDR2 LQKENI. CDR3 length: 15 residues. The J segment lost 4 bases and the V segment lost 4 bases, leaving 5 bases of the junction unmatched. The chain couples TRBV18 to TRBJ2-1, with 9 bases aligning to TRBD1. The source of this sequence is a man older than 75 in good health. Input material: blood. This CDR3 is CASSLQGTGYNEQFF. DNA of the CDR3: TGTGCCAGCTCACTTCAAGGGACAGGGTACAATGAGCAGTTCTTC.